The 9 T cell receptor beta chains in this list originate from one sample, sequenced in a study of shared clonotypes between healthy human individuals. Generated by immunoSEQ multiplex PCR, the TCRdb table keeps only in-frame clones and is missing some. This sample carries about 2.3 million clones, just under 95% of them seen once, and the ten largest clones take approximately 0.41%. Sequencing was performed on naive CD4+ T cells from PBMCs. The subset is: CD45RA+ positively selected. These receptors were collected from a young man in good health. Some clones in this sample may be carry-over from other donors' samples.

The chain couples TRBV7-3 to TRBJ1-2; TRBD1 agrees at 9 bases. Unmatched junction bases numbered 7, after V lost 4 bases and J lost 7 bases. This CDR3 spans 14 amino acids. The germline V gene encodes CDR1 SGHTA and CDR2 FQGTGA. This chain's CDR3 is CASSSGQGYGGYTF. The DNA of the CDR3 is TGTGCCAGCAGCTCCGGACAGGGGTACGGTGGCTACACCTTC.

V gene TRBV18 combines with J gene TRBJ2-3; TRBD2 might be the D (6 bases). This CDR3 region has 16 residues. Trimming removed 4 bases from V and 2 bases from J, with 16 bases in between. In germline, CDR1 is KGHSH, CDR2 LQKENI. CDR3 bases: TGTGCCAGCTCACTCCTACTAGCTACCAACACAGATACGCAGTATTTT. Residues: CASSLLLATNTDTQYF.

With respect to this clone: Other DNA sequences within the sample encode an identical CDR3. The V gene is TRBV7-2, the J gene TRBJ1-2, with 8 bases that match TRBD1. Germline V CDR1 and CDR2: SGHTA, FQGNSA. V was pared by 4 bases and J by 4 bases, with 2 bases of the junction left unmatched. The CDR3 runs to 13 residues. CDR3 DNA sequence: TGTGCCAGCAGCTCGGGACAGGTCTATGGCTACACCTTC. This translates into CASSSGQVYGYTF.

The chain is built from TRBV4-3 and TRBJ2-3; 10 bases map to TRBD2. This CDR3 region has 21 residues. With 4 bases clipped from V and 3 bases from J, the junction kept 22 bases outside the gene matches. Germline CDR1 reads LGHNA; CDR2 reads YSLEER. The CDR3 here is CASSPDGWTSGISGGTDTQYF. DNA for the CDR3: TGCGCCAGCAGCCCTGATGGTTGGACTAGCGGAATTTCAGGGGGGACAGATACGCAGTATTTT.

The V and J genes are TRBV27 and TRBJ1-5; TRBD1 agrees at 7 bases. Trimming cost V 6 bases and J 7 bases; bases outside gene matches: 9. CDR3 length: 14 amino acids. Germline CDR1 and CDR2: MNHEY and SMNVEV (reference sequence). The CDR3 region is CASRNAGGAQPQHF. The CDR3 coding sequence is TGTGCCAGCAGAAACGCAGGGGGAGCACAGCCCCAGCATTTT.

This chain joins TRBV11-2 and TRBJ1-5; D gene uncertain. This CDR3 region has 16 residues. V was clipped by 1 base and J by 2 bases, with 12 bases between them. Germline CDR1 SGHAT, CDR2 FQNNGV. CDR3 DNA: TGTGCCAGCAGCTTAGTGTTCTGCTTTGGCAATCAGCCCCAGCATTTT. It is translated as CASSLVFCFGNQPQHF.

The chain carries TRBV7-8 and TRBJ2-5; possible D gene TRBD2, 5 bases. CDR1 SGHVS and CDR2 FQNEAQ come from the germline V gene. V lost 3 bases, J lost 2 bases, and 10 bases lay in between. This CDR3 comprises 14 residues. CDR3 in DNA: TGTGCCAGCAGCTTCGGGCGGACTCAAGAGACCCAGTACTTC. It encodes CASSFGRTQETQYF.

This sequence joins TRBV29-1 and TRBJ2-7, with D tentatively TRBD1 (6 bases). Germline V gene lookup returns CDR1 SQVTM and CDR2 ANQGSEA. This CDR3 spans 14 amino acids. Trimming pared 4 bases from V and 2 bases from J, leaving 15 bases between. CDR3: CSVGGPLPAYEQYF. Here the CDR3 DNA reads TGCAGCGTTGGGGGGCCGCTACCCGCCTACGAGCAGTACTTC.

Note on this clone: Other DNA sequences of this sample code for an identical CDR3. CDR3 sequence reads: CSVGPDTQYF. The CDR3 DNA reads TGCAGCGTTGGCCCAGATACGCAGTATTTT. This chain uses TRBV29-1 with TRBJ2-3, with D unclear. Per germline, CDR1 SQVTM and CDR2 ANQGSEA. V lost 4 bases and J lost 4, with 3 bases in between. This CDR3 comprises 10 residues.